A selection of T cell receptor beta chains follows, all from one sample in a study of control samples from healthy donors and cancer patients. Here immunoSEQ multiplex PCR was the method, and the copy in TCRdb shows in-frame clones only, minus some. This sample has 35,000 to 50,000 clones, with over 80% found just once. The specimen was blood. Every receptor here comes from a man in his sixties in good health. Each CDR3 is given with its conserved first and last residue. Fields, in order: J gene, V gene, CDR3 length, D gene, clone size, CDR3 protein, CDR3 DNA. The D gene is left open where the match is weak. Clone size is shown for a subset of rows, as once, few, many or a class of expanded clone.

TRBJ2-6 TRBV21-1 16 NA NA CASIPGRAQGANVLTF TGTGCCAGCATACCCGGCAGGGCGCAAGGGGCCAACGTCCTGACTTTC
TRBJ1-6 TRBV3-1/TRBV3-2 14 NA NA CASSQESLNSPLHF TGTGCCAGCAGCCAAGAGAGTTTAAATTCACCCCTCCACTTT
TRBJ1-1 TRBV7-8 15 NA few CASSLREIWNTEAFF TGTGCCAGCAGCTTACGCGAGATTTGGAACACTGAAGCTTTCTTT
TRBJ1-5 TRBV27 19 NA few CASSLNAQGRKASNQPQHF TGTGCCAGCAGTTTAAATGCGCAGGGCCGGAAAGCTAGCAATCAGCCCCAGCATTTT
TRBJ1-4 TRBV19 15 NA NA CASSMAAGVRVELFF TGTGCCAGTAGTATGGCAGCCGGGGTGAGAGTTGAACTGTTTTTT
TRBJ1-1 TRBV6-2/TRBV6-3 14 NA NA CASSYSIGDTEAFF TGTGCCAGCAGTTACTCTATAGGAGACACTGAAGCTTTCTTT
TRBJ2-3 TRBV30 13 NA NA CAWTRGSTDTQYF TGTGCCTGGACTCGGGGTAGTACAGATACGCAGTATTTT
TRBJ2-7 TRBV5-7 15 NA NA CASSLFAGIVYEQYF TGTGCCAGCAGCTTATTCGCGGGAATAGTCTACGAGCAGTACTTC
TRBJ1-6 TRBV27 14 NA NA CASKSGQINSPLNF TGTGCCAGCAAATCCGGGCAGATTAATTCACCCCTCAACTTT
TRBJ1-2 TRBV2 14 NA NA CASSDPFRAHGYTF TGTGCCAGCAGTGACCCCTTCAGGGCACATGGCTACACCTTC
TRBJ2-5 TRBV13 13 NA NA CASSLTGVETQYF TGTGCCAGCAGCTTGACGGGAGTTGAGACCCAGTACTTC
TRBJ1-2 TRBV18 15 NA NA CASSPGAAANYGYTF TGTGCCAGCTCGCCAGGGGCGGCAGCTAACTATGGCTACACCTTC
TRBJ1-5 TRBV28 14 TRBD1 NA CASSPTTGNQPQHF TGTGCCAGCAGTCCCACGACAGGGAATCAGCCCCAGCATTTT
TRBJ2-3 TRBV13 17 NA NA CASNYNPDRGHTDTQYF TGTGCCAGCAATTATAACCCTGATCGGGGCCACACAGATACGCAGTATTTT
TRBJ1-1 TRBV27 13 TRBD1 NA CASSRQGRTEAFF TGTGCCAGCAGTCGACAGGGGCGGACTGAAGCTTTCTTT
TRBJ2-3 TRBV7-9 11 NA few CASSLMNTQYF TGTGCCAGCAGCTTAATGAATACGCAGTATTTT
TRBJ1-4 TRBV4-1 14 NA NA CASSQGATNEKLFF TGCGCCAGCAGCCAGGGGGCGACTAATGAAAAACTGTTTTTT
TRBJ2-5 TRBV6-1 15 NA once CASSEFRGVYETQYF TGTGCCAGCAGTGAATTCCGGGGCGTCTATGAGACCCAGTACTTC
TRBJ2-2 TRBV18 16 NA NA CASSMTGAPNTGELFF TGTGCCAGCTCAATGACTGGGGCCCCGAACACCGGGGAGCTGTTTTTT
TRBJ1-5 TRBV5-1 19 NA NA CASSLRQVPYGYSNQPQHF TGCGCCAGCAGCCTTCGACAGGTTCCCTACGGGTATAGCAATCAGCCCCAGCATTTT
TRBJ1-1 TRBV11-3 15 TRBD1 NA CASSSSGQGATEAFF TGTGCCAGCAGCTCCTCTGGACAGGGGGCGACTGAAGCTTTCTTT
TRBJ2-7 TRBV7-9 13 TRBD1 NA CASSWQGVDEQYF TGTGCCAGCAGCTGGCAGGGGGTGGATGAGCAGTACTTC
TRBJ1-5 TRBV6-6 15 NA NA CASRHPDSSEGPQHF TGTGCCAGCAGACACCCGGACAGCTCAGAAGGGCCCCAGCATTTT
TRBJ1-5 TRBV2 15 TRBD1 NA CASRDRRGPGQPQHF TGTGCCAGCAGGGACCGCAGGGGGCCGGGTCAGCCCCAGCATTTT
TRBJ2-7 TRBV12-3/TRBV12-4 13 NA NA CASSFLVAYEQYF TGTGCCAGCAGTTTTTTGGTCGCCTACGAGCAGTACTTC
TRBJ1-1 TRBV5-1 14 NA NA CASSWDGGNTEAFF TGCGCCAGCAGCTGGGACGGGGGGAACACTGAAGCTTTCTTT
TRBJ1-2 TRBV7-9 14 NA NA CASSWGGVSYGYTF TGTGCCAGCAGCTGGGGAGGGGTGAGCTATGGCTACACCTTC
TRBJ2-7 TRBV21-1 16 NA NA CASSKAPTPEALSKYF TGTGCCAGCAGCAAAGCGCCCACCCCGGAAGCCTTGTCCAAGTACTTC
TRBJ2-7 TRBV28 12 NA NA CASRHAGYEQYF TGTGCCAGCAGGCACGCAGGGTACGAGCAGTACTTC
TRBJ2-1 TRBV5-5 15 NA NA CASSFTGSSYNEQFF TGTGCCAGCAGCTTTACAGGGAGTTCGTACAATGAGCAGTTCTTC
TRBJ1-5 TRBV27 16 NA NA CASSPREGRSNQPQHF TGTGCCAGCAGTCCTCGTGAAGGGAGAAGCAATCAGCCCCAGCATTTT
TRBJ2-1 TRBV6-2/TRBV6-3 14 NA NA CASSDTRMRNEQFF TGTGCCAGCAGTGATACTAGGATGAGGAATGAGCAGTTCTTC
TRBJ2-2 TRBV14 12 NA NA CASSQVTGELFF TGTGCCAGCAGCCAAGTTACCGGGGAGCTGTTTTTT
TRBJ2-7 TRBV30 14 NA once CAGQSRGRWDEQYF TGTGCCGGTCAATCCAGGGGACGGTGGGACGAGCAGTACTTC
TRBJ2-1 TRBV30 13 TRBD2 few CAWNLRGGREQFF TGTGCCTGGAATTTGCGAGGCGGGAGGGAGCAGTTCTTC
TRBJ2-7 TRBV27 15 TRBD2 NA CASSFKLAGIYEQYF TGTGCCAGCAGTTTCAAACTAGCGGGCATCTACGAGCAGTACTTC